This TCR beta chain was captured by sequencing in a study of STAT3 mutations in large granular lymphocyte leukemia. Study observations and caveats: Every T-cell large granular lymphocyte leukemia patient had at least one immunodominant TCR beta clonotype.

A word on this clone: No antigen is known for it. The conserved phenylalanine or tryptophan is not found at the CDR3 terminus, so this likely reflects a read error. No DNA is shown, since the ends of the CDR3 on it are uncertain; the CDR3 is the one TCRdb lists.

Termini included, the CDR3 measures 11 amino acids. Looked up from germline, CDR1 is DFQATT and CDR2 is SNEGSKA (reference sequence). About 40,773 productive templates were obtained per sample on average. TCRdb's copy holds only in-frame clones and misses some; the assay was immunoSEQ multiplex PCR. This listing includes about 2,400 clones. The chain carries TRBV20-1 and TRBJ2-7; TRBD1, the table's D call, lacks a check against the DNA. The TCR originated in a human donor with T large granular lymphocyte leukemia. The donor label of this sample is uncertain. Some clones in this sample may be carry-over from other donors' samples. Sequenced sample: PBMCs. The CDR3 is CSARDQQGSDE.